These 21 T cell receptor beta chains share one sample of origin, sequenced in a study of early T cells in non-severe SARS-CoV-2 infection. MiXCR, applied by TCRdb to the 5' RACE reads, yields one record per CDR3 protein. The sample records almost 85,000 distinct CDR3 sequences, 9.5% to 13% being singletons. Material for sequencing was whole blood. The receptors here all came from an adult who was a healthcare worker with PCR-confirmed SARS-CoV-2 infection or an uninfected control (not recorded which).

This clonotype was counted many times. This chain links TRBV6-5 with TRBJ1-6; D is unresolved. The ends were cut back, 8 bases at V and 10 bases at J, with 12 bases in the middle. The CDR3 covers 12 residues. Germline loops: CDR1 MNHEY, CDR2 SVGAGI. Here the CDR3 reads CASGDEGSPLHF. The CDR3 nucleotides are TGTGCCAGCGGTGATGAGGGCTCACCCCTCCACTTT.

This clonotype was counted ten times or more. The chain uses TRBV5-1 and TRBJ2-1; TRBD2 aligns across 7 bases. This CDR3 has 14 amino acids. V shed 1 base, J shed 9 bases, and the junction held 7 bases outside the gene matches. Germline-derived CDR1 and CDR2 are SGHRS and YFSETQ. The CDR3 loop reads CASSLSSGRGEQFF. DNA for the CDR3: TGCGCCAGCAGCTTGTCTAGCGGAAGGGGTGAGCAGTTCTTC.

V gene TRBV28 combines with J gene TRBJ2-1; 7 positions agree with TRBD1. CDR1 and CDR2 from the germline V gene are MDHEN and SYDVKM. The CDR3 loop spans 17 amino acids. V shed 6 bases and J 0 bases; nucleotides not matched to a gene: 11. CDR3 loop: CASRGEGTAFSYNEQFF. CDR3 nucleotide sequence: TGTGCCAGCAGGGGAGAAGGGACAGCCTTCTCCTACAATGAGCAGTTCTTC.

The chain uses TRBV11-3 and TRBJ1-4; D is possibly TRBD1 (6 bases). The CDR3 is made up of 17 amino acids. The V gene's germline CDR1 is SGHNT and CDR2 YENEEA. V lost 6 bases and J 4 bases, leaving 21 bases between the germline ends. As DNA, the CDR3 is TGTGCCAGCAGTCCATTCGCCAGACAGGACCTTAATGAAAAACTGTTTTTT. As protein: CASSPFARQDLNEKLFF.

The genes are TRBV10-1 and TRBJ2-5; 7 positions agree with TRBD1. The J segment lost 5 bases and the V segment lost 10 bases, leaving 10 bases of the junction unmatched. This CDR3 is 13 amino acids long. Germline assignment: CDR1 WNHNN and CDR2 SYGVQD (reference sequence). The CDR3 bases are TGCGCCATCCAAACAGGGGTGATGGAGACCCAGTACTTC. It translates to CAIQTGVMETQYF.

J is TRBJ2-1 and V is TRBV12-3 or TRBV12-4; 10 bases fit TRBD2. This CDR3 comprises 14 residues. The ends lost 7 bases at V and 6 bases at J; junction bases unmatched: 6. The CDR3 here is CASKSSGSSNEQFF. CDR3 coding DNA: TGTGCCAGCAAATCTAGCGGGAGTTCCAATGAGCAGTTCTTC.

This clonotype was observed at least ten times. The chain links TRBV7-6 to TRBJ2-5; 10 bases align to TRBD2. J gave up 2 bases and V 4 bases, and 4 bases lay outside the gene matches. CDR3 length equals 15 residues. Germline V gene sequence: CDR1 SGHVS, CDR2 FNYEAQ. The CDR3 here is CASSSPTSGQETQYF. The CDR3 region has the DNA TGTGCCAGCAGCTCGCCGACTAGCGGGCAAGAGACCCAGTACTTC.

This clonotype was detected a few times. This rearrangement joins TRBV30 to TRBJ2-7; weak D call: TRBD1 (5 bases). CDR1 is GTSNPN and CDR2 is SVGIG in the germline V gene (reference sequence). The length of the CDR3 is 13 residues. Trimming pared 2 bases from V and 2 bases from J, leaving 10 bases between. The DNA for the CDR3 is TGTGCCTGGAGTCAGGACAAGACCTACGAGCAGTACTTC. Translation gives CAWSQDKTYEQYF.

The chain carries TRBV7-2 and TRBJ2-5, with TRBD2 identical over 10 bases. The CDR3 is 15 residues long. V lost 4 bases to trimming and J lost 5 bases; unmatched junction nucleotides: 7. From germline, CDR1 is SGHTA and CDR2 FQGNSA. CDR3 DNA: TGTGCCAGCAGCTGGAGCGGGGGGGCCGGTGAGACCCAGTACTTC. Amino acids: CASSWSGGAGETQYF.

This clonotype was detected ten times or more. V usage is TRBV29-1 and J usage is TRBJ1-3; tentatively, D is TRBD1 (5 bases). Trimming took 2 bases from V and 7 from J, leaving 12 bases between them. The CDR3 has 13 residues. The germline V gene has CDR1 SQVTM and CDR2 ANQGSEA. The chain's CDR3 is CSVERGERNTIYF. CDR3 nucleotides: TGCAGCGTTGAACGGGGGGAGCGGAACACCATATATTTT. The full variable domain, rest sourced from reference TRBV29-1 and TRBJ1-3, is SAVISQKPSRDICQRGTSLTIQCQVDSQVTMMFWYRQQPGQSLTLIATANQGSEATYESGFVIDKFPISRPNLTFSTLTVSNMSPEDSSIYLCSVERGERNTIYFGEGSWLTVV.

This clonotype was recorded at least ten times. The chain uses TRBV12-3 or TRBV12-4 and TRBJ1-5, with D uncertain. This CDR3 is 13 amino acids long. The V and J ends lost 5 bases and 3 bases respectively, with 8 bases between them. The CDR3 bases are TGTGCCAGCAGTCTCCTGGACAATCAGCCCCAGCATTTT. Protein: CASSLLDNQPQHF.

Regarding this clonotype: The conserved closing phenylalanine or tryptophan is absent in this CDR3, likely reflecting a read error. The chain joins TRBV11-2 to TRBJ1-4, with D tentatively TRBD1 (5 bases). The CDR3 extends over 14 amino acids. The V end lost 1 base, the J end lost 7 bases, and 10 bases lay between the germline ends. Per the germline V gene, CDR1 is SGHAT and CDR2 is FQNNGV. The CDR3 region has the DNA TGTGCCAGCAGCTTAGCCGGACAAAGTGAAAAACTGTTTTCT. Translation gives CASSLAGQSEKLFS.

The table lists this clonotype with many counts. The CDR3 nucleotides are TGTGCCAGCAGCTTCTGGAGAACAGGGTCCGGGGAGCTGTTTTTT. The encoded protein is CASSFWRTGSGELFF. The chain employs TRBV7-8 and TRBJ2-2, with a tentative D call TRBD1 (6 bases). Per the germline V gene, CDR1 is SGHVS and CDR2 is FQNEAQ. The V and J ends lost 3 bases and 6 bases respectively, with 14 bases between them. CDR3 length equals 15 residues.

This clonotype was counted only a few times. The genes are TRBV20-1 and TRBJ2-2, with D possibly called TRBD1 or TRBD2 (5 bases each). Germline CDR1 is DFQATT and CDR2 is SNEGSKA (reference sequence). V was cut by 3 bases and J by 7 bases, with 15 bases left in between. CDR3 length equals 14 residues. CDR3 sequence reads: CSASGTDTVGELFF. In nucleotides, the CDR3 is TGCAGTGCTAGCGGGACGGATACTGTCGGGGAGCTGTTTTTT.

This clonotype has a count of ten or more. The chain combines TRBV7-9 with TRBJ1-2; possibly TRBD1 for D (5 bases). The CDR3 consists of 13 residues. Germline lookup yields CDR1 SEHNR and CDR2 FQNEAQ (reference sequence). V was trimmed by 3 bases and J by 6 bases, leaving 11 bases between them. CDR3 nucleotides: TGTGCCAGCAGCTTCAGGGAGGCCGATGGCTACACCTTC. Protein: CASSFREADGYTF.

This clonotype was recorded once. One junction end does not reproduce the germline sequence, and a read error may be involved. The chain recombines TRBV5-4 with TRBJ2-1; the match to TRBD2 covers 10 bases. CDR3 length: 15 amino acids. Germline CDR1 SGHNT, CDR2 YYREEE (reference sequence). The CDR3 sequence: CAGSFSGGINNEQFF. In DNA form, the CDR3 reads TGTGCCGGCAGCTTTAGCGGGGGGATAAACAATGAGCAGTTCTTC.

A few counts support this clonotype. The gene calls are TRBV9 and TRBJ2-2, with D hard to call. Germline loops: CDR1 SGDLS, CDR2 YYNGEE. Trimming left V 0 bases short and J 7 bases short, with 7 bases between. CDR3 length equals 13 residues. The CDR3: CASSVAEYGELFF. In DNA form, the CDR3 reads TGTGCCAGCAGCGTAGCAGAGTACGGGGAGCTGTTTTTT.

This clonotype was observed a few times. The J gene is TRBJ2-1, the V gene TRBV19, with D unclear. With 11 bases removed from V and 7 bases from J, the gap between germline ends came to 18 bases. Germline CDR1 LNHDA, CDR2 SQIVND (reference sequence). This CDR3 contains 13 residues. CDR3 DNA: TGTGCCTGCAAAGAAGGGTTCGGGAATGAGCAGTTCTTC. Translated: CACKEGFGNEQFF.

There are a few counts of this clonotype. This chain links TRBV2 with TRBJ2-1; 12 bases fit TRBD2. Trimming took 0 bases from V and 3 from J; bases not matched to a gene: 3. CDR3 size: 17 residues. CDR1 SNHLY and CDR2 FYNNEI come from the germline V gene. DNA of the CDR3: TGTGCCAGCAGTGAAGCGGCACTAGCGGGGGGCTACAATGAGCAGTTCTTC. This gives the protein CASSEAALAGGYNEQFF.

This rearrangement joins TRBV2 to TRBJ2-3; D is unresolved. The CDR3 has 10 amino acids. V lost 2 bases to trimming and J lost 10 bases, with 4 bases between them. Germline lookup yields CDR1 SNHLY and CDR2 FYNNEI. The CDR3 reads CASSEMAQYF. For the CDR3, the DNA is TGTGCCAGCAGTGAAATGGCGCAGTATTTT.

In this sample, this clonotype turned up many times. V usage is TRBV25-1 and J usage is TRBJ2-5; unclear D gene. Between the trimmed V and J ends, which lost 0 bases and 10 bases, there was a span of 21 bases. Germline CDR1 reads MGHDK; CDR2 reads SYGVNS. The length of the CDR3 is 16 residues. CDR3 loop: CASSEYREGTLKDQYF. CDR3 bases: TGTGCCAGCAGTGAATATAGAGAAGGTACTTTAAAGGACCAGTACTTC.